This passage covers 8 T cell receptor beta chains from one sample sequenced in a study of blood T cell repertoires in COVID-19. Sequenced by immunoSEQ multiplex PCR; TCRdb stores in-frame clones only, minus some. The sample lists about 270,000 clones, about 91% occurring once. Sample: peripheral blood. These receptors originate from a person under 30 with COVID-19, enrolled during active disease.

The chain carries TRBV28 and TRBJ2-3; D remains ambiguous. There are 13 residues in the CDR3. The germline V and J ends were trimmed by 6 bases and 2 bases, with 9 bases remaining between them. Germline CDR1 MDHEN, CDR2 SYDVKM. The DNA of the CDR3 is TGTGCCAGCAGCCAATTAGTCACAGATACGCAGTATTTT. This codes for CASSQLVTDTQYF.

For the CDR3, the DNA is TGTGCCAGCAGCTTAGCCCAGGGCACTGAAGCTTTCTTT. Its protein is CASSLAQGTEAFF. The chain couples TRBV7-9 to TRBJ1-1; TRBD1 is a possible D gene (5 bases). Germline CDR1 SEHNR, CDR2 FQNEAQ (reference sequence). CDR3 length: 13 residues. V was pared by 0 bases and J by 4 bases, with 6 bases between.

The V call is TRBV11-2, the J call TRBJ2-3, with D tentatively TRBD2 (5 bases). This CDR3 contains 18 residues. V was trimmed by 1 base and J by 1 base, leaving 18 bases between them. The germline V gene encodes CDR1 SGHAT and CDR2 FQNNGV. CDR3 residues: CASSLVPSPGEGTDTQYF. CDR3 bases: TGTGCCAGCAGCTTAGTACCCTCGCCCGGGGAAGGCACAGATACGCAGTATTTT.

This clone was seen only once. The rearrangement uses TRBV19 and TRBJ2-1, with D possibly being TRBD2 (5 bases). V was clipped by 7 bases and J by 0 bases, with 16 bases between them. The V gene's germline CDR1 is LNHDA and CDR2 SQIVND (reference sequence). The CDR3 is 16 residues long. The CDR3 nucleotides read TGTGCCAGTAACATGGAGCGGTCCAGCTCCTACAATGAGCAGTTCTTC. This gives the protein CASNMERSSSYNEQFF.

The chain links TRBV7-9 to TRBJ2-3; a weak D match, TRBD2 (6 bases). The length of the CDR3 is 14 residues. V was shortened by 3 bases and J by 4 bases, with 11 bases between the two germline ends. Germline V CDR1 and CDR2: SEHNR, FQNEAQ (reference sequence). CDR3: CASSLSGAADTQYF. CDR3 sequence (DNA): TGTGCCAGCAGCTTGTCGGGAGCGGCAGATACGCAGTATTTT. The complete variable domain, with remaining parts taken from reference TRBV7-9 and TRBJ2-3, reads DTGVSQNPRHKITKRGQNVTFRCDPISEHNRLYWYRQTLGQGPEFLTYFQNEAQLEKSRLLSDRFSAERPKGSFSTLEIQRTEQGDSAMYLCASSLSGAADTQYFGPGTRLTVL.

The V and J genes are TRBV10-3 and TRBJ2-1, with TRBD2 identical over 14 bases. Unmatched junction bases numbered 6, after V lost 3 bases and J lost 5 bases. Germline V CDR1 and CDR2: ENHRY, SYGVKD. The CDR3 sequence is 17 residues long. The CDR3 DNA sequence: TGTGCCATCAGTGAAACGACTAGCGGGAGGGGCAACAATGAGCAGTTCTTC. Encoded protein: CAISETTSGRGNNEQFF.

In its sample, this clone was seen a few times. This chain links TRBV19 with TRBJ2-5; 8 positions match TRBD1. The V and J ends lost 6 bases and 5 bases, in that order; junction bases with no gene match: 8. This CDR3 has 14 residues. Germline assignment: CDR1 LNHDA and CDR2 SQIVND (reference sequence). The chain's CDR3 is CASSSPTGVETQYF. The CDR3 nucleotides are TGTGCCAGTAGCTCCCCGACAGGGGTCGAGACCCAGTACTTC.

The chain's CDR3 is CASSIAQGAGGYTF. The CDR3 DNA follows: TGTGCCAGTAGTATAGCCCAGGGGGCAGGAGGCTACACCTTC. The J gene is TRBJ1-2, the V gene TRBV19; 8 nucleotides line up with TRBD1. Germline assignment: CDR1 LNHDA and CDR2 SQIVND (reference sequence). The junction had 6 bases not matched to a gene; V was cut back by 1 base and J by 8 bases. The CDR3 consists of 14 residues.